This entry features one TCR beta chain sequence. This record belongs to a study of long-term antiretroviral therapy in people with HIV. This CDR3 spans 14 amino acids. CDR1 MGHRA and CDR2 YSYEKL come from the germline V gene. The J segment lost 2 bases and the V segment lost 4 bases, leaving 1 base of the junction unmatched. Version v3.0 of the immunoSEQ assay ran at survey level. Some clones are missing from TCRdb's copy, which holds only in-frame ones; the method was immunoSEQ multiplex PCR. The data contain fewer than 30,000 clones, around 85% of them seen just once; the ten biggest clones take up about 5.8%.

The rearrangement links TRBV4-1 to TRBJ1-5, with 8 bases aligning to TRBD1. The receptor was derived from a young man with HIV. Sequences were derived from unsorted PBMCs, sampled 0.7 years before starting antiretroviral therapy. CDR3 residues: CASSPDRGNQPQHF. CDR3 in DNA: TGCGCCAGCAGCCCGGACAGGGGCAATCAGCCCCAGCATTTT.